This passage covers 30 T cell receptor beta chains from one sample sequenced in a study of blood T cell repertoires in COVID-19. Using immunoSEQ multiplex PCR, the repertoire was profiled, and TCRdb retains in-frame clones only, with some absent. The sample shows about 190,000 clones, more than 70% of them seen only once. Material: peripheral blood. The source of these receptors is an elderly woman with active or convalescent COVID-19.

This sequence joins TRBV3-1 (or the pseudogene TRBV3-2) and TRBJ1-4, with TRBD1 identical over 9 bases. The length of the CDR3 is 16 residues. V was pared by 1 base and J by 7 bases, with 7 bases of the junction left unmatched. CDR1 and CDR2 from the germline V gene are LGHDT and YNNKEL (reference sequence). The CDR3 sequence: CASSQGTGTGSEKLFF. DNA for the CDR3: TGTGCCAGCAGCCAAGGGACCGGGACAGGGTCTGAAAAACTGTTTTTT.

The chain is built from TRBV27 and TRBJ1-2, with D possibly TRBD1 on 5 matching bases. The CDR3 loop spans 14 amino acids. V was cut by 3 bases and J by 8 bases, with 16 bases left in between. Germline V gene sequence: CDR1 MNHEY, CDR2 SMNVEV (reference sequence). The CDR3 sequence: CASSFSGGVGGYTF. CDR3 bases: TGTGCCAGCAGTTTTTCCGGAGGGGTCGGGGGCTACACCTTC.

The rearrangement joins TRBV9 to TRBJ1-2, with D tentatively TRBD1 (5 bases). The CDR3 is 13 residues long. Germline V gene data show CDR1 as SGDLS and CDR2 as YYNGEE. The V end was cut by 7 bases, the J end by 4 bases, with 14 bases between. The CDR3 nucleotides read TGTGCCAGCTCCGCCGGGGGGGGCTATGGCTACACCTTC. Protein: CASSAGGGYGYTF.

The V gene is TRBV6-5, the J gene TRBJ2-3, with 9 positions matching TRBD2. Trimming took 8 bases from V and 7 from J; bases not matched to a gene: 7. Germline assignment: CDR1 MNHEY and CDR2 SVGAGI. This CDR3 is 13 amino acids long. As DNA, the CDR3 is TGTGCCAGCGAAGCGGGGGGCCAAAATACGCAGTATTTT. Translation gives CASEAGGQNTQYF.

The chain combines TRBV5-1 with TRBJ2-7; D may be TRBD1 (6 bases). Trimming removed 2 bases from V and 3 bases from J, with 12 bases in between. The germline gives CDR1 SGHRS, CDR2 YFSETQ. The CDR3 runs 14 residues. The CDR3 sequence is CASSLTRGNYEQYF. CDR3 DNA: TGCGCCAGCAGCTTAACCAGGGGAAACTACGAGCAGTACTTC.

The chain employs TRBV6-2 or TRBV6-3 and TRBJ2-7, with TRBD1 identical over 9 bases. Germline CDR1 and CDR2: MNHEY and SVGEGT. The CDR3 sequence is 15 residues long. With V trimmed by 4 bases and J by 3 bases, 7 bases remained unmatched. The CDR3 is CASSSIRTGVYEQYF. CDR3 coding DNA: TGTGCCAGCAGTTCCATCAGGACAGGGGTCTACGAGCAGTACTTC.

This clone has a count of ten or more. The rearrangement uses TRBV3-1 (or the pseudogene TRBV3-2) and TRBJ1-1; no firm D call. CDR3 length: 14 amino acids. Germline V gene sequence: CDR1 LGHDT, CDR2 YNNKEL (reference sequence). Deletions cut 5 bases from V and 1 base from J, with 11 bases between. CDR3 in DNA: TGTGCCAGCAGCACTTCAGGCAGGAACACTGAAGCTTTCTTT. Protein product: CASSTSGRNTEAFF.

The chain joins TRBV7-9 to TRBJ1-2, with unresolved D. V lost 2 bases to trimming and J lost 7 bases, with 17 bases between them. This CDR3 has 15 residues. Germline CDR1 and CDR2: SEHNR and FQNEAQ (reference sequence). CDR3 protein: CASSLTPSALVGYTF. The DNA for the CDR3 is TGTGCCAGCAGCTTAACTCCTAGCGCGTTGGTTGGCTACACCTTC.

The J gene is TRBJ1-2, the V gene TRBV10-3; 8 bases match TRBD1. The CDR3 runs to 12 residues. Germline values: CDR1 ENHRY, CDR2 SYGVKD. Trimming at V came to 4 bases and at J to 8 bases, leaving 3 bases not matched to a gene. CDR3 nucleotides: TGTGCCATCAGTGGGACAGGGATCGGCTACACCTTC. Translating gives CAISGTGIGYTF.

The rearrangement joins TRBV28 to TRBJ1-1; perhaps TRBD1 as D (6 bases). The CDR3 has 13 amino acids. The germline V and J ends were trimmed by 3 bases and 8 bases, with 13 bases remaining between them. CDR1 is MDHEN and CDR2 is SYDVKM in the germline V gene. The CDR3 reads CASSLSFGQEAFF. CDR3 DNA sequence: TGTGCCAGCAGTTTGTCATTCGGACAGGAAGCTTTCTTT.

The chain links TRBV6-2 or TRBV6-3 to TRBJ1-3; D call uncertain. V was pared by 2 bases and J by 0 bases, with 8 bases between. The germline V gene has CDR1 MNHEY and CDR2 SVGEGT. The length of the CDR3 is 15 residues. CDR3 sequence: CASSYGQSSGNTIYF. CDR3 sequence (DNA): TGTGCCAGCAGTTACGGGCAGTCCTCTGGAAACACCATATATTTT.

This clone was seen once. This rearrangement joins TRBV10-3 to TRBJ2-7; 8 nucleotides align to TRBD1. Germline loops: CDR1 ENHRY, CDR2 SYGVKD. Losses at the gene ends were 4 bases for V and 7 bases for J; bases not matched to a gene: 15. The CDR3 has 16 residues. The CDR3 reads CAISAAGGSHLREQYF. In nucleotides, the CDR3 is TGTGCCATCAGTGCGGCAGGGGGCTCCCACCTTAGGGAGCAGTACTTC.

This rearrangement joins TRBV2 to TRBJ2-7; 9 bases are shared with TRBD1. The CDR3 loop spans 12 amino acids. Trimming at V came to 7 bases and at J to 5 bases, leaving 3 bases not matched to a gene. The germline V gene encodes CDR1 SNHLY and CDR2 FYNNEI. CDR3 coding DNA: TGTGCCAGCACTTACAGGGGGCACGAGCAGTACTTC. It encodes CASTYRGHEQYF.

This chain joins TRBV10-3 and TRBJ1-2; D unclear. CDR1 is ENHRY, CDR2 SYGVKD, per germline. Trimming removed 3 bases at V and 14 bases at J, with 16 bases between. This CDR3 has 12 amino acids. CDR3 loop: CAISDIIRVLTF. CDR3 DNA: TGTGCCATCAGTGACATAATCCGGGTGCTTACCTTC.

The V call is TRBV12-3 or TRBV12-4, the J call TRBJ1-2, with a tentative D call TRBD1 (5 bases). The CDR3 totals 13 residues. V shed 3 bases and J shed 5 bases, with 10 bases lying between them. CDR3 sequence: CASSFPGGYGYTF. CDR3 in DNA: TGTGCCAGCAGTTTCCCGGGGGGGTATGGCTACACCTTC.

J is TRBJ2-1 and V is TRBV19, with 16 bases identical to TRBD2. The CDR3 has 18 amino acids. Trimming at V came to 5 bases and at J to 7 bases, leaving 11 bases not matched to a gene. CDR1 LNHDA and CDR2 SQIVND come from the germline V gene (reference sequence). CDR3 amino acids: CASSPGLAGGAPWNEQFF. CDR3 DNA sequence: TGTGCCAGTAGTCCGGGACTAGCGGGGGGGGCCCCCTGGAATGAGCAGTTCTTC.

This clone was counted only a few times. The chain joins TRBV5-6 to TRBJ1-5, with 9 nucleotides matching TRBD1. There are 15 residues in the CDR3. Germline V CDR1 and CDR2: SGHDT, YYEEEE. The trim removed 3 bases at V and 0 bases at J, leaving 1 base unmatched. CDR3 amino acids: CASSWGQGSNQPQHF. The CDR3 DNA reads as TGTGCCAGCAGCTGGGGACAGGGTAGCAATCAGCCCCAGCATTTT.

There are a few counts of this clone. CDR3 sequence: CASSQVIEKLFF. CDR3 in DNA: TGTGCCAGCAGCCAAGTCATTGAAAAACTGTTTTTT. The V call is TRBV3-1 (or the pseudogene TRBV3-2), the J call TRBJ1-4, with D unresolved. Germline V lookup: CDR1 LGHDT, CDR2 YNNKEL (reference sequence). The CDR3 runs to 12 residues. The ends were cut back, 1 base at V and 7 bases at J, with 4 bases in the middle.

This clone has more than one count but fewer than ten. The CDR3 is CASHKDGQVIGGYTF. The CDR3 nucleotides read TGCGCTTCCCATAAAGACGGACAGGTGATTGGTGGCTACACCTTC. J is TRBJ1-2 and V is TRBV4-1, with 7 positions matching TRBD1. From germline, CDR1 is MGHRA and CDR2 YSYEKL. The CDR3 consists of 15 residues.

Worth noting for this clone: This same CDR3 is encoded by further DNA sequences in the sample. This sequence joins TRBV7-3 and TRBJ1-2; the D gene is possibly TRBD1 (5 bases). The V end lost 2 bases, the J end lost 8 bases, and 12 bases lay between the germline ends. Germline loops: CDR1 SGHTA, CDR2 FQGTGA. The CDR3 is made up of 13 amino acids. This chain's CDR3 is CASSLGQGDGYTF. The DNA for the CDR3 is TGTGCCAGCAGCTTAGGGCAGGGCGACGGCTACACCTTC.

The chain combines TRBV5-6 with TRBJ1-6, with D maybe TRBD1 (6 bases). The V gene's germline CDR1 is SGHDT and CDR2 YYEEEE. Trimming removed 4 bases from V and 0 bases from J, with 11 bases in between. CDR3 size: 16 residues. The CDR3 DNA is TGTGCCAGCAGCCCGGACAGAAGCTCCTATAATTCACCCCTCCACTTT. Protein product: CASSPDRSSYNSPLHF.

This chain's CDR3 is CASVPGGHPPNEQFF. The CDR3 DNA sequence: TGTGCCAGCGTACCGGGGGGTCACCCCCCCAATGAGCAGTTCTTC. V and J are TRBV21-1 and TRBJ2-1; the tabulated D call, TRBD2, remains unverified against the DNA. TRBV21-1 is designated a pseudogene. The CDR3 has 15 residues.

This chain connects TRBV3-1 (or the pseudogene TRBV3-2) to TRBJ1-6; tentatively, D is TRBD1 (6 bases). V shed 4 bases and J shed 8 bases, with 9 bases lying between them. This CDR3 comprises 13 residues. Looked up from germline, CDR1 is LGHDT and CDR2 is YNNKEL (reference sequence). The CDR3 region is CASSLYRDSPLHF. Here the CDR3 DNA reads TGTGCCAGCAGCCTGTACAGGGATTCACCCCTCCACTTT.

The V and J genes are TRBV24-1 and TRBJ2-1; 9 nucleotides align to TRBD1. CDR3 length equals 14 residues. Germline V lookup: CDR1 KGHDR, CDR2 SFDVKD. Germline trimming cut 9 bases from V and 6 bases from J; bases unmatched to any gene: 8. CDR3 sequence reads: CATRGQGGVNEQFF. DNA of the CDR3: TGTGCCACCCGGGGACAGGGAGGGGTCAATGAGCAGTTCTTC.

This chain joins TRBV7-2 and TRBJ1-6, with TRBD1 as a possible D gene (6 bases). Germline CDR1 is SGHTA and CDR2 is FQGNSA. V lost 2 bases, J lost 9 bases, and 14 bases lay in between. This CDR3 has 15 residues. Written as DNA, the CDR3 is TGTGCCAGCAGCTTAAACCCGCCACAGGGTTCACCCCTCCACTTT. It specifies CASSLNPPQGSPLHF.

The chain links TRBV19 to TRBJ1-1; weak D call: TRBD1 (5 bases). The CDR3 length is 16 residues. V was trimmed by 3 bases and J by 2 bases, leaving 16 bases between them. The V gene's germline CDR1 is LNHDA and CDR2 SQIVND (reference sequence). This chain's CDR3 is CASSIQPMTANTEAFF. For the CDR3, the DNA is TGTGCCAGTAGTATCCAACCTATGACAGCCAACACTGAAGCTTTCTTT.

The J gene is TRBJ1-2, the V gene TRBV9; 9 nucleotides agree with TRBD1. This CDR3 contains 15 residues. Looked up from germline, CDR1 is SGDLS and CDR2 is YYNGEE. The V gene end was trimmed by 3 bases and the J gene end by 7 bases; junction bases not matched to a gene: 10. The CDR3 DNA reads TGTGCCAGCAGCGCAGCGGGACAGGGCTCGCTTGGCTACACCTTC. It is translated as CASSAAGQGSLGYTF. Combining the CDR3 with reference TRBV9 and TRBJ1-2 gives the whole variable domain DSGVTQTPKHLITATGQRVTLRCSPRSGDLSVYWYQQSLDQGLQFLIQYYNGEERAKGNILERFSAQQFPDLHSELNLSSLELGDSALYFCASSAAGQGSLGYTFGSGTRLTVV.

This clone was recorded at least ten times. The rearrangement joins TRBV28 to TRBJ2-5; 12 nucleotides agree with TRBD1. Germline V gene sequence: CDR1 MDHEN, CDR2 SYDVKM. V gave up 3 bases and J gave up 5 bases; unmatched junction bases: 16. The CDR3 covers 19 residues. CDR3 bases: TGTGCCAGCAGTTTCCCTAGTACCGGGACAGGGGGCGCAAAGGAGACCCAGTACTTC. Translated: CASSFPSTGTGGAKETQYF.

This clone was seen repeatedly, ten times or more. J is TRBJ1-1 and V is TRBV25-1; TRBD1 is a possible D gene (5 bases). This CDR3 has 12 residues. Germline CDR1 reads MGHDK; CDR2 reads SYGVNS. The V end lost 6 bases, the J end lost 2 bases, and 7 bases lay between the germline ends. CDR3 in amino acids: CASSRDNTEAFF. The DNA of the CDR3 is TGTGCCAGCAGCAGGGATAACACTGAAGCTTTCTTT.

About this clone: Distinct nucleotide sequences in the sample also encode this CDR3. The CDR3 DNA reads TGTGCCAGCAGTCGAGACAGGTCGAACACTGAAGCTTTCTTT. This sequence encodes CASSRDRSNTEAFF. The chain links TRBV2 to TRBJ1-1; possible D gene TRBD1, 6 bases. CDR1 and CDR2 from the germline V gene are SNHLY and FYNNEI. V lost 5 bases to trimming and J lost 1 base, with 11 bases between them. This CDR3 region has 14 residues.